This T cell receptor beta chain was found in a study of shared clonotypes between healthy human individuals. Study-wide background: Serving as donors were two women and three men, whose ages spanned 18 to 49.

Positively selected for CCR7, the CD45RO-negative cells used as naive CD8 cells excluded terminally differentiated effector memory CD45RA+ cells. Regarding the study as a whole: About 5% was the fraction of naive CD4 clonotypes found shared across a handful of donors.

Generated by immunoSEQ multiplex PCR, the TCRdb table keeps only in-frame clones and is missing some. The data contain about 1,900,000 clones, over 85% of them singletons. Comments on this clone: Its antigen is not identified.

CDR1 is LNHDA, CDR2 SQIVND, per germline (reference sequence). Trimming pared 1 base from V and 6 bases from J, leaving 15 bases between. This CDR3 spans 16 amino acids. The origin of this receptor is a man aged 18 to 30 in good health. The sequencing input was naive CD8+ T cells sorted from blood. The genes are TRBV19 and TRBJ2-2, with D tentatively TRBD1 (5 bases). The DNA for the CDR3 is TGTGCCAGTAGTATAGCCGGCAGGGCAGGCTCCGGGGAGCTGTTTTTT. Its translation: CASSIAGRAGSGELFF.